Listed below are T cell receptor beta chains from one sample, sequenced in a study of blood T cells in healthy people across ages. TCRdb processed the 5' RACE reads anew with MiXCR; each CDR3 protein has one entry. The sample has fewer than 950,000 distinct CDR3 sequences, about 53% seen once. Sequenced input: blood. These TCRs come from a man older than 75 in good health. The CDR3 runs from the conserved cysteine through the conserved F or W. Fields, in order: D gene, J gene, clone size, V gene, CDR3 DNA, CDR3 protein. D genes are given only for firm matches. Clone size is given for some rows only: seen once, a few or many times, or a class if the clone is expanded.

TRBD1	TRBJ2-7	.	TRBV6-6	TGTGCCAGCAGACAAGAAAAAGGGACAGGGGGCTACGAGCAGTACTTC	CASRQEKGTGGYEQYF
TRBD1	TRBJ1-2	few	TRBV12-3/TRBV12-4	TGTGCCAGCACCCACGGCGGACAGGGTTATGGCTACACCTTC	CASTHGGQGYGYTF
.	TRBJ2-5	.	TRBV7-2	TGTGCCAGCAGCCCACTATCCTCTAGCAGAAGTCAGTACTTC	CASSPLSSSRSQYF
TRBD1	TRBJ1-1	once	TRBV12-5	TGTGCTAGTGGTTTGCGATTCCTCGGGACAGCGATGAACACTGAAGCTTTCTTT	CASGLRFLGTAMNTEAFF
.	TRBJ2-5	few	TRBV3-1	TGTGCCAGCAGCCAAGATAGCGGAGCGAGTACCCAGTACTTC	CASSQDSGASTQYF
.	TRBJ1-2	few	TRBV27	TGTGCCAGCAGGACCTCCCGGACCACTAACTATGGCTACACCTTC	CASRTSRTTNYGYTF
.	TRBJ2-7	.	TRBV18	TGTGCCAGCTCACCGACAGAGAGCTCCTACGAGCAGTACTTC	CASSPTESSYEQYF
.	TRBJ2-1	.	TRBV10-1	TGCGCCAGCAGTGAGATCCAGGGCAAGTCCTACAATGAGCAGTTCTTC	CASSEIQGKSYNEQFF
TRBD1	TRBJ2-7	.	TRBV7-2	TGTGCCAGCAGCTCAGGACAGGGGCGAACTTACAATGAGCAGTACTTC	CASSSGQGRTYNEQYF
TRBD1	TRBJ2-7	.	TRBV2	TGTGCCAGCAGTTCCAGGGGGCACTCCTACGAGCAGTACTTC	CASSSRGHSYEQYF
TRBD1	TRBJ1-1	few	TRBV10-3	TGTGCCATCAGTGACCAACTCGGGACAGGGACCGCTTTCTTT	CAISDQLGTGTAFF
TRBD2	TRBJ2-7	.	TRBV27	TGTGCCAGCAGTTTACGTGGGAGGGGAGGCGAGCAGTACTTC	CASSLRGRGGEQYF
TRBD2	TRBJ2-5	.	TRBV29-1	TGCAGCGTTCGACTAGCGGGAGCAGAGACCCAGTACTTC	CSVRLAGAETQYF
TRBD1	TRBJ1-6	.	TRBV12-3/TRBV12-4	TGTGCCAGCAGTAACGACAGGGGAACGACTTCACCCCTCCACTTT	CASSNDRGTTSPLHF
TRBD2	TRBJ2-3	.	TRBV20-1	TGCAGTGCTAGCCAGGCAGCGGGAGCCTCCGCGTATTTT	CSASQAAGASAYF